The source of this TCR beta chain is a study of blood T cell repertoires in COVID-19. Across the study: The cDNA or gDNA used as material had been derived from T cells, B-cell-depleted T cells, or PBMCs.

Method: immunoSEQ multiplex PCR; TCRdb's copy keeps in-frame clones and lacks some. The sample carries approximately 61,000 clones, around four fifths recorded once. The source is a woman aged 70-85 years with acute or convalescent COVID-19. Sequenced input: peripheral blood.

CDR3 loop: CAISNRGFLEAFF. CDR3 in DNA: TGTGCCATCAGCAACAGGGGGTTCCTTGAAGCTTTCTTT. This rearrangement joins TRBV10-3 to TRBJ1-1; 8 nucleotides match TRBD1. The CDR3 runs to 13 residues. V was pared by 6 bases and J by 7 bases, with 7 bases of the junction left unmatched. Germline loops: CDR1 ENHRY, CDR2 SYGVKD.